The 8 T cell receptor beta chains presented below share a single source sample, sequenced in a study of early T cells in non-severe SARS-CoV-2 infection. MiXCR was run by TCRdb on the 5' RACE reads, yielding one entry per CDR3 protein. The table includes tens of thousands of distinct CDR3 sequences, roughly 17% detected once. The starting material was whole blood, obtained at baseline. The origin of the receptors is an adult who was a healthcare worker with PCR-confirmed SARS-CoV-2 infection or an uninfected control (not recorded which).

This clonotype was detected a few times. The rearrangement joins TRBV7-8 to TRBJ2-7, with D hard to call. The CDR3 has 13 residues. Per germline, CDR1 SGHVS and CDR2 FQNEAQ. V was pared by 5 bases and J by 4 bases, with 12 bases between. The CDR3 is CASSPLPQYEQYF. CDR3 sequence (DNA): TGTGCCAGCAGCCCCTTACCCCAATACGAGCAGTACTTC.

This clonotype turned up a few times. The CDR3 DNA reads TGTGCCAGTAGTATAATAACGGGAGGGCCGGGAGAGCAGTTCTTC. Protein product: CASSIITGGPGEQFF. The chain combines TRBV19 with TRBJ2-1; 8 bases line up with TRBD2. CDR3 length: 15 residues. Germline V gene sequence: CDR1 LNHDA, CDR2 SQIVND (reference sequence). Trimming at V came to 2 bases and at J to 10 bases, leaving 10 bases not matched to a gene.

This clonotype was found many times. The J gene is TRBJ2-7, the V gene TRBV27; 13 bases align to TRBD2. The germline CDR1 and CDR2 sequences are MNHEY and SMNVEV (reference sequence). The length of the CDR3 is 14 residues. V was clipped by 4 bases and J by 6 bases; unmatched bases: 3. The CDR3 loop reads CASSSGLAGAEQYF. DNA for the CDR3: TGTGCCAGCAGTTCTGGACTAGCGGGAGCCGAGCAGTACTTC.

The chain couples TRBV11-2 to TRBJ2-7; 8 nucleotides match TRBD2. This CDR3 is 15 amino acids long. V gave up 5 bases and J gave up 6 bases; unmatched junction bases: 12. From germline, CDR1 is SGHAT and CDR2 FQNNGV. The CDR3 protein is CASSPTLGAGGEQYF. CDR3 coding DNA: TGTGCCAGCAGCCCGACCCTGGGGGCGGGGGGCGAGCAGTACTTC.

This clonotype was seen many times. This chain connects TRBV28 to TRBJ2-7; TRBD2 matches 8 bases. Germline V CDR1 and CDR2: MDHEN, SYDVKM. The CDR3 totals 15 residues. Trimming at V came to 4 bases and at J to 6 bases, leaving 11 bases not matched to a gene. The CDR3 DNA sequence: TGTGCCAGCAGTTCTGAGCGGGAGCCCCTCCTCGAGCAGTACTTC. This sequence encodes CASSSEREPLLEQYF.

This clonotype came up a few times. This chain links TRBV20-1 with TRBJ2-1; TRBD2 agrees at 9 bases. Per the germline V gene, CDR1 is DFQATT and CDR2 is SNEGSKA (reference sequence). The CDR3 runs to 16 residues. The CDR3 reads CSTGGSGRELYNEQFF. In nucleotides, the CDR3 is TGCTCTACGGGAGGTAGCGGGAGAGAATTGTACAATGAGCAGTTCTTC.

This clonotype has just a few counts. The chain recombines TRBV28 with TRBJ2-7; no clear D gene. Germline V gene data show CDR1 as MDHEN and CDR2 as SYDVKM. The CDR3 extends over 13 amino acids. V dropped 5 bases and J dropped 3 bases, with 11 bases sitting between them. The CDR3: CASSPLMNYEQYF. CDR3 nucleotide sequence: TGTGCCAGCAGTCCCCTAATGAACTACGAGCAGTACTTC.

The chain is built from TRBV10-1 and TRBJ1-1; 7 bases line up with TRBD1. Trimming removed 2 bases from V and 7 bases from J; junction bases left unmatched: 4. This CDR3 spans 13 amino acids. Germline V lookup: CDR1 WNHNN, CDR2 SYGVQD (reference sequence). The CDR3: CASSESRGLEAFF. The CDR3 nucleotides read TGCGCCAGCAGTGAGAGTAGGGGGCTTGAAGCTTTCTTT.